The 23 T cell receptor beta chains in this list originate from one sample, sequenced in a study of blood T cell repertoires in COVID-19. Data came from immunoSEQ multiplex PCR; TCRdb stores just in-frame clones and leaves some out. This sample has about 99,000 clones, with 70% to 90% found just once. Material: peripheral blood. These receptors were obtained from a man in his fifties or sixties with COVID-19, enrolled during active disease.

The rearrangement links TRBV6-5 to TRBJ2-7; 10 bases agree with TRBD1. Germline V gives CDR1 MNHEY, CDR2 SVGAGI. There are 13 residues in the CDR3. Trimming at V came to 6 bases and at J to 7 bases, leaving 6 bases not matched to a gene. The CDR3 DNA sequence: TGTGCCAGCAGGTTGGGACAGGGGAGGGAGCAGTACTTC. This translates into CASRLGQGREQYF.

The chain has TRBV5-6 and TRBJ1-3; maybe TRBD1 (5 bases). Germline V lookup: CDR1 SGHDT, CDR2 YYEEEE. The V end was cut by 1 base, the J end by 0 bases, with 11 bases between. This CDR3 spans 16 amino acids. CDR3 nucleotides: TGTGCCAGCAGCTTGTGGGGGGGAAGCTCTGGAAACACCATATATTTT. This encodes CASSLWGGSSGNTIYF.

The V call is TRBV5-3, the J call TRBJ2-1, with 10 bases fitting TRBD2. TRBV5-3 is an open reading frame whose function is uncertain. V shed 2 bases and J 8 bases; nucleotides not matched to a gene: 10. CDR3 size: 16 residues. The CDR3 protein is CARSLGFGLAAYEQFF. The DNA for the CDR3 is TGTGCCAGAAGCTTAGGTTTTGGACTAGCGGCTTATGAGCAGTTCTTC.

The J gene is TRBJ1-2, the V gene TRBV30, with a possible D match to TRBD1 (5 bases). Per germline, CDR1 GTSNPN and CDR2 SVGIG (reference sequence). This CDR3 region has 14 residues. Trimming shortened V by 2 bases and J by 8 bases, and 18 bases separated the two germline ends. For the CDR3, the DNA is TGTGCCTGGAGTAAGAACATGGGGGGGGAAGGCTACACCTTC. Protein product: CAWSKNMGGEGYTF. The variable domain in full, completed from reference TRBV30 and TRBJ1-2, reads SQTIHQWPATLVQPVGSPLSLECTVEGTSNPNLYWYRQAAGRGLQLLFYSVGIGQISSEVPQNLSASRPQDRQFILSSKKLLLSDSGFYLCAWSKNMGGEGYTFGSGTRLTVV.

Here the CDR3 reads CASSLIPGQGDGELFF. Here the CDR3 DNA reads TGCGCCAGCAGCCTCATCCCGGGACAGGGGGACGGGGAGCTGTTTTTT. This chain connects TRBV4-1 to TRBJ2-2; TRBD1 agrees at 11 bases. The germline gives CDR1 MGHRA, CDR2 YSYEKL. The CDR3 extends over 16 amino acids. Trimming took 4 bases from V and 7 from J; bases not matched to a gene: 8.

The chain carries TRBV20-1 and TRBJ2-1; D is ambiguous. The CDR3 runs 11 residues. Germline values: CDR1 DFQATT, CDR2 SNEGSKA (reference sequence). Trimming stripped 3 bases from V and 7 bases from J, with 7 bases between. The CDR3 sequence: CSASRLNEQFF. The CDR3 bases are TGCAGTGCTAGTCGACTTAATGAGCAGTTCTTC.

This sequence joins TRBV29-1 and TRBJ2-2; D is unclear. Germline V CDR1 and CDR2: SQVTM, ANQGSEA. This CDR3 has 14 residues. Trimming removed 7 bases at V and 4 bases at J, with 16 bases between. Here the CDR3 reads CSATVATSTGELFF. In nucleotides, the CDR3 is TGCAGCGCAACAGTGGCTACCTCCACCGGGGAGCTGTTTTTT.

The genes are TRBV9 and TRBJ2-7, with D possibly being TRBD1 (5 bases). The CDR3 is 13 amino acids. Germline CDR1 reads SGDLS; CDR2 reads YYNGEE. The ends were cut back, 0 bases at V and 5 bases at J, with 9 bases in the middle. As DNA, the CDR3 is TGTGCCAGCAGCGTAGGATCAGGGAACGAGCAGTACTTC. Residues: CASSVGSGNEQYF.

The V and J genes are TRBV6-5 and TRBJ1-2, with no clear D. Trimming removed 2 bases at V and 1 base at J, with 11 bases between. The CDR3 runs 15 residues. CDR1 MNHEY and CDR2 SVGAGI come from the germline V gene. The CDR3 region is CASSYALQINYGYTF. The DNA of the CDR3 is TGTGCCAGCAGTTACGCCCTCCAGATTAACTATGGCTACACCTTC.

The rearrangement links TRBV3-1 (or the pseudogene TRBV3-2) to TRBJ2-2, with D tentatively TRBD1 (6 bases). Trimming took 2 bases from V and 6 from J, leaving 10 bases between them. Germline V gene sequence: CDR1 LGHDT, CDR2 YNNKEL (reference sequence). The CDR3 runs to 14 residues. The CDR3 is CASSQSGVPGELFF. The CDR3 DNA sequence: TGTGCCAGCAGCCAATCAGGGGTTCCCGGGGAGCTGTTTTTT.

In its sample, this clone was seen once. The chain combines TRBV6-6 with TRBJ1-2; 9 nucleotides match TRBD1. This CDR3 has 17 residues. V was clipped by 6 bases and J by 1 base; unmatched bases: 12. Per the germline V gene, CDR1 is MNHNY and CDR2 is SVGAGI (reference sequence). CDR3 residues: CASSRRGQGGVNYGYTF. CDR3 DNA: TGTGCCAGCAGCCGAAGGGGACAGGGAGGGGTTAACTATGGCTACACCTTC.

This clone appeared a single time. The chain is built from TRBV11-1 and TRBJ1-2; D not certain. Between the trimmed V and J ends, which lost 5 bases and 8 bases, there was a span of 24 bases. The CDR3 sequence is 16 residues long. Germline loops: CDR1 SGHAT, CDR2 FQDESV (reference sequence). The CDR3 is CASSKKGGPRFRGYTF. CDR3 sequence (DNA): TGTGCCAGCAGCAAAAAGGGAGGGCCGAGATTCCGGGGCTACACCTTC.

The chain links TRBV10-3 to TRBJ2-1; a possible D gene is TRBD1 (6 bases). Germline V gene lookup returns CDR1 ENHRY and CDR2 SYGVKD. This CDR3 region has 18 residues. V was pared by 5 bases and J by 9 bases, with 29 bases between. The CDR3 bases are TGTGCCATCAGTACTACCCTCGGACAGACTGATCCCTCCATTGAGCAGTTCTTC. It encodes CAISTTLGQTDPSIEQFF.

The CDR3: CASIRQVDNSPLHF. The CDR3 nucleotides read TGCGCCAGCATCAGACAGGTTGATAATTCACCCCTCCACTTT. The rearrangement links TRBV5-1 to TRBJ1-6, with D possibly being TRBD1 (6 bases). CDR3 length: 14 residues. V dropped 6 bases and J dropped 5 bases, with 12 bases sitting between them. CDR1 and CDR2 from the germline V gene are SGHRS and YFSETQ.

The chain links TRBV5-1 to TRBJ1-2, with 7 bases aligning to TRBD1. CDR1 is SGHRS and CDR2 is YFSETQ in the germline V gene. J was trimmed by 8 bases and V by 3 bases; bases with no gene match: 4. The CDR3 is 12 amino acids. CDR3 DNA sequence: TGCGCCAGCAGCTCCACAGGGGACGGCTACACCTTC. Amino acids: CASSSTGDGYTF.

V and J are TRBV6-5 and TRBJ1-1, with 7 bases fitting TRBD1. V shed 4 bases and J 0 bases; nucleotides not matched to a gene: 8. The CDR3 length is 16 residues. Germline CDR1 and CDR2: MNHEY and SVGAGI. The CDR3 is CASSSYPQGVNTEAFF. The CDR3 DNA reads as TGTGCCAGCAGTTCATACCCTCAGGGGGTGAACACTGAAGCTTTCTTT.

This clone was recorded a few times. This chain uses TRBV27 with TRBJ2-7, with D possibly matching TRBD1 (5 bases). The CDR3 has 15 residues. Trimming took 6 bases from V and 0 from J, leaving 15 bases between them. The V gene's germline CDR1 is MNHEY and CDR2 SMNVEV (reference sequence). The CDR3 bases are TGTGCCAGCAGGTCAGGTTTAGGGGTCTCCTACGAGCAGTACTTC. Amino acids: CASRSGLGVSYEQYF.

The V and J genes are TRBV6-5 and TRBJ1-1, with D possibly being TRBD1 (5 bases). The germline gives CDR1 MNHEY, CDR2 SVGAGI. Trimming cost V 2 bases and J 2 bases, with 9 bases left between them. The CDR3 spans 14 residues. CDR3 protein: CASSYQGGNTEAFF. The CDR3 DNA reads TGTGCCAGCAGTTACCAGGGCGGAAACACTGAAGCTTTCTTT.

This chain links TRBV3-1 (or the pseudogene TRBV3-2) with TRBJ1-5; 7 bases map to TRBD1. CDR1 and CDR2 (germline): LGHDT, YNNKEL (reference sequence). V trimming: 1 base; J trimming: 2 bases; junction bases outside the gene matches: 2. The CDR3 runs to 15 residues. In DNA form, the CDR3 reads TGTGCCAGCAGCCAAGGGGGACAGCGCAATCAGCCCCAGCATTTT. It yields the protein CASSQGGQRNQPQHF.

The V call is TRBV23-1, the J call TRBJ1-5; no definite D call. TRBV23-1 is annotated as an ORF whose role is uncertain. The germline V and J ends were trimmed by 3 bases and 7 bases, with 16 bases remaining between them. The CDR3 sequence is 15 residues long. CDR3 region: CASSHITGVEQPQHF. The CDR3 DNA reads as TGCGCCAGCAGTCACATAACTGGAGTCGAACAGCCCCAGCATTTT.

The J gene is TRBJ2-5, the V gene TRBV18, with 7 bases identical to TRBD1. Germline CDR1 and CDR2: KGHSH and LQKENI. The CDR3 covers 18 residues. V was clipped by 0 bases and J by 1 base; unmatched bases: 11. In nucleotides, the CDR3 is TGTGCCAGCTCACCACCCAGAGGGGGCGTAGGGATCCAAGAGACCCAGTACTTC. It encodes CASSPPRGGVGIQETQYF.

The chain employs TRBV11-2 and TRBJ2-2; 9 bases match TRBD2. There are 16 residues in the CDR3. The V segment lost 5 bases and the J segment 1 base; nucleotides outside the gene matches: 5. Germline lookup yields CDR1 SGHAT and CDR2 FQNNGV. CDR3 DNA: TGTGCCAGCAGCCACCCTAGCGGGGTGAACACCGGGGAGCTGTTTTTT. It encodes CASSHPSGVNTGELFF.

This clone showed up just a few times. The chain joins TRBV20-1 to TRBJ1-2; the D gene is possibly TRBD1 (5 bases). The CDR3 length is 10 residues. V was pared by 7 bases and J by 8 bases, with 11 bases between. CDR1 and CDR2 (germline): DFQATT, SNEGSKA (reference sequence). CDR3 region: CSGPGPGYTF. The DNA for the CDR3 is TGCAGTGGCCCAGGGCCCGGCTACACCTTC.